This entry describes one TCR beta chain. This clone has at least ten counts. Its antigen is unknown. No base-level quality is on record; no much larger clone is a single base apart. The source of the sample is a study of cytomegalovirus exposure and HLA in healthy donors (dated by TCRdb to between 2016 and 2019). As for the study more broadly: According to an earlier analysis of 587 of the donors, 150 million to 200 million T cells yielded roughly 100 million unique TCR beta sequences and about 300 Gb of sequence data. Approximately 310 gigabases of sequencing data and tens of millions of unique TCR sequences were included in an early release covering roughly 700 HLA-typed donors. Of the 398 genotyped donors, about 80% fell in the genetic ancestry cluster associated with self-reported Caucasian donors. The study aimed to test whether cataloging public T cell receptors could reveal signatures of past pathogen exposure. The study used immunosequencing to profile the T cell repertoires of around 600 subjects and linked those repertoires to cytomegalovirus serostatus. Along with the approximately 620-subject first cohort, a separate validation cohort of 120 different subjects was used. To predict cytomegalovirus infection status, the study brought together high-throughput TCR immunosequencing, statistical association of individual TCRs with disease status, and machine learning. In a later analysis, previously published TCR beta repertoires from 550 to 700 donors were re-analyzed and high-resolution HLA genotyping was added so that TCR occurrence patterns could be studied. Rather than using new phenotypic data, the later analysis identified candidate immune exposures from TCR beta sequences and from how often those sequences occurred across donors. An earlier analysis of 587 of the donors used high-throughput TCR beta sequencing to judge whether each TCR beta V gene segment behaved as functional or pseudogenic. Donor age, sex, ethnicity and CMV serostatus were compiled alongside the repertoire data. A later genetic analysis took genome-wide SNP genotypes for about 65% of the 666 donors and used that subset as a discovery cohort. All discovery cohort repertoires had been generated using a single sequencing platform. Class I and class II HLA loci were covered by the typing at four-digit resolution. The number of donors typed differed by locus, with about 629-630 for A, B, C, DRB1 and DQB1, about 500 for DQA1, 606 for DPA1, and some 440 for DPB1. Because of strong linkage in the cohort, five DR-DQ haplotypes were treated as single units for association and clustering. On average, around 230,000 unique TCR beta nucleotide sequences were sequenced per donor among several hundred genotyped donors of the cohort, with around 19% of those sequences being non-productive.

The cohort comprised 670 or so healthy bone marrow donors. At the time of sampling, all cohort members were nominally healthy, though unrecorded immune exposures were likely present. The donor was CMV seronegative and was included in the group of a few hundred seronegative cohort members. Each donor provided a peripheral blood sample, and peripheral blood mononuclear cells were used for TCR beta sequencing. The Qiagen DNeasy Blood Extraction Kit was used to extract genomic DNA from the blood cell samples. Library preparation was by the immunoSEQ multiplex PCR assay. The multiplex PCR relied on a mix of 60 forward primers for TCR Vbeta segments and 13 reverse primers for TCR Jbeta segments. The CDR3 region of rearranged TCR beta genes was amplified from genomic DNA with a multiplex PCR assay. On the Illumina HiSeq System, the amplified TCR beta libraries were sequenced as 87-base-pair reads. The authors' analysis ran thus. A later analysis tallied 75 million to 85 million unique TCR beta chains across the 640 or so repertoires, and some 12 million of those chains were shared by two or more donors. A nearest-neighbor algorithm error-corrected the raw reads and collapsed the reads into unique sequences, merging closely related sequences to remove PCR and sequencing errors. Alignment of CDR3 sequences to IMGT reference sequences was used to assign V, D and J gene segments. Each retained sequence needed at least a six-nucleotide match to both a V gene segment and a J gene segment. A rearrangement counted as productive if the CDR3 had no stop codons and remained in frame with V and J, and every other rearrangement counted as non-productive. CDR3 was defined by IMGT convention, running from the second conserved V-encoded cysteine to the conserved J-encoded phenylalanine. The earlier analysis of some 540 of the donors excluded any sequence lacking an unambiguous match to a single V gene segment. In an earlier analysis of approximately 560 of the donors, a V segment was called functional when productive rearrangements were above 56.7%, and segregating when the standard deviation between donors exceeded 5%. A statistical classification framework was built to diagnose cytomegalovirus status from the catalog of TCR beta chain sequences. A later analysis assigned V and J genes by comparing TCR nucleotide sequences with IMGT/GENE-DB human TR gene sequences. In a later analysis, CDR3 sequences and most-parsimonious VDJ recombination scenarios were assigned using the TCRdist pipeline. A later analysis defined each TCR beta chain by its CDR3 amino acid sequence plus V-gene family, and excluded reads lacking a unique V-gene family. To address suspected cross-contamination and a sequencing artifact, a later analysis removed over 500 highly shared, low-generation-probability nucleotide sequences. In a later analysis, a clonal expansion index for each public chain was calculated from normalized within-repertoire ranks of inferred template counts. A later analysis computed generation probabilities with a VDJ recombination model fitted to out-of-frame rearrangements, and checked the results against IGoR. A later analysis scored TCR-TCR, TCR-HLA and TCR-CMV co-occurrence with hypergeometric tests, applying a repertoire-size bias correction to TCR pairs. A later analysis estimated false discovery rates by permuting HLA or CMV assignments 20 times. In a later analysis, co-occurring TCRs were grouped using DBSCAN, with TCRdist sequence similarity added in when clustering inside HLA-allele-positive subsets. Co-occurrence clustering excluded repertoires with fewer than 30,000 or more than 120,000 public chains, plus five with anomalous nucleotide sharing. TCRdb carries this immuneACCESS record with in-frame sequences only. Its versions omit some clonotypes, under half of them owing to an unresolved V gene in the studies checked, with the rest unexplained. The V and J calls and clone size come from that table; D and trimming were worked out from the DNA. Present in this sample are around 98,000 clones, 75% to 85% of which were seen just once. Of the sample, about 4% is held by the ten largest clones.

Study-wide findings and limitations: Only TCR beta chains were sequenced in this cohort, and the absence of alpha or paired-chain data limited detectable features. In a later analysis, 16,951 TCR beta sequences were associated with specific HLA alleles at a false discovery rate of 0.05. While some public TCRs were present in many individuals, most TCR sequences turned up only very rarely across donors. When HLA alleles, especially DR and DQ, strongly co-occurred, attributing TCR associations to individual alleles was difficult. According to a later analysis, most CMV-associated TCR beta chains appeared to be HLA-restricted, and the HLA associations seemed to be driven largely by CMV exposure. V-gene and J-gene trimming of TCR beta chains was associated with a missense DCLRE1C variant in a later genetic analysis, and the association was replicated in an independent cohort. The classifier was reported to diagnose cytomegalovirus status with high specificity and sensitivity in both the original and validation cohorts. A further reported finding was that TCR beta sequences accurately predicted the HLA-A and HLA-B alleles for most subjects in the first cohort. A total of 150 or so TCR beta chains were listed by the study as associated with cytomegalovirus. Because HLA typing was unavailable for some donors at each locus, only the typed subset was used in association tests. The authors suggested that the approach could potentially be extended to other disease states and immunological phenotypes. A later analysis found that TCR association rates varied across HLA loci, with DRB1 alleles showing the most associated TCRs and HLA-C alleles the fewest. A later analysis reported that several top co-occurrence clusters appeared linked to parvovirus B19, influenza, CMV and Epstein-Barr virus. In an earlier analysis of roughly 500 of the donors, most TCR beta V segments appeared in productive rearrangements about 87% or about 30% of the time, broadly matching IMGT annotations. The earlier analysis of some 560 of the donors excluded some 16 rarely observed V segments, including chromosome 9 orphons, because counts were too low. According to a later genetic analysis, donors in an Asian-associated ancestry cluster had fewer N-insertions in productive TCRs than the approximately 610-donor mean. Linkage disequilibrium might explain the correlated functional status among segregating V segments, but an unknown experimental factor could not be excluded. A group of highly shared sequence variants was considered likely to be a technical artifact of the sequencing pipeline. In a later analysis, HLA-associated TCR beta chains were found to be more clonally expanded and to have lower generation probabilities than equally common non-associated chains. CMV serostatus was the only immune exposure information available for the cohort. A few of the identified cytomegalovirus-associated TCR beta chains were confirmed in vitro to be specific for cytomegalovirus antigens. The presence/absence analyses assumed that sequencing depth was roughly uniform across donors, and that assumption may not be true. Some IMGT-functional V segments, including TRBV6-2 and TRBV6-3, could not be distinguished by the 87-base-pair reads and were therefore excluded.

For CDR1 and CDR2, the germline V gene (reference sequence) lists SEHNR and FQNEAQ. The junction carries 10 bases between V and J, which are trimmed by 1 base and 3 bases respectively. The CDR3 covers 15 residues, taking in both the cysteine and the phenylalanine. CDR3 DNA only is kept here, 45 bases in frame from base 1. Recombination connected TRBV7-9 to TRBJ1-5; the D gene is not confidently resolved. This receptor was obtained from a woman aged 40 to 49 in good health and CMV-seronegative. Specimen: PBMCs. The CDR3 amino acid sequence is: CASSLGAGVNQPQHF. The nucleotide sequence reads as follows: TGTGCCAGCAGCTTAGGGGCAGGTGTCAATCAGCCCCAGCATTTT.